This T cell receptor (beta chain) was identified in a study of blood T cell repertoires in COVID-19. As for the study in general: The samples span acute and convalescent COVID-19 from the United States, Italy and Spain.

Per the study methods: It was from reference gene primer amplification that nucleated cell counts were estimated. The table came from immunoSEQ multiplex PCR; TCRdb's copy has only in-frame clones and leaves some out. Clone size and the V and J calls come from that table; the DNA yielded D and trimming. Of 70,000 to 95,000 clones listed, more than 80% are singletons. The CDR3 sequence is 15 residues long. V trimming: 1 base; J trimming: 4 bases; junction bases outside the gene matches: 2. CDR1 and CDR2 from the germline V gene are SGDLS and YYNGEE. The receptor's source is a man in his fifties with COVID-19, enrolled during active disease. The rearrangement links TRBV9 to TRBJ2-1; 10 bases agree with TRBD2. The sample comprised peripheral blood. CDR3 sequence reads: CASSVTSGTYNEQFF. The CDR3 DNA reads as TGTGCCAGCAGCGTAACTAGCGGGACATACAATGAGCAGTTCTTC.